The clone carrying this T cell receptor beta chain was seen more than once but under ten times. Its antigen is unidentified. V shed 8 bases and J shed 0 bases, with 13 bases lying between them. Germline V gives CDR1 SNHLY, CDR2 FYNNEI. This CDR3 region has 15 residues. PCR used 60 Vbeta primers and 13 Jbeta primers. Generated by immunoSEQ multiplex PCR, the TCRdb table keeps only in-frame clones and is missing some. The table lists about 180,000 clones, about 86% of them singletons. These data come from a study of cytomegalovirus exposure and HLA in healthy donors. About the research overall: Earlier results showed 90 million to 120 million unique TCR beta sequences derived from 150 million to 200 million T cells. General study points: For most TCR beta V segments, an earlier analysis put the productive rate at about 90% or about 30% of the time. Later analysis revealed greater clonal expansion in HLA-associated TCR beta chains than in equally common others. Most TCR sequences were uncommon, yet certain public TCRs appeared in many donors.

The V gene is TRBV2, the J gene TRBJ1-4, with D possibly being TRBD1 (5 bases). The TCR was taken from a woman aged 30 to 39 in good health and CMV-seronegative. The source material was PBMCs. This CDR3 reads CASGPGQATNEKLFF. The CDR3 DNA is TGTGCCAGCGGTCCAGGGCAGGCAACTAATGAAAAACTGTTTTTT.